The 9 T cell receptor beta chains below were found in one sample sequenced in a study of CD8+CD57+ T cells in acquired aplastic anemia. According to the study, genomic DNA was the template for TCR beta VDJ and CDR3 profiling. TCRdb redid the calling of the reads with MiXCR, one entry per CDR3 protein. Among 130,000 or so distinct CDR3 sequences, 35% to 50% were seen once, and the ten largest hold roughly 8.1%. Sequencing was performed on sorted CD4+, CD8+, or CD8+CD57+ T cells (not recorded which) from PBMCs. The receptors were gathered from a human donor in good health, serving as a control.

The chain couples TRBV20-1 to TRBJ1-5; D is perhaps TRBD1 (5 bases). CDR1 and CDR2 (germline): DFQATT, SNEGSKA (reference sequence). The CDR3 runs 14 residues. Trimming took off 3 bases at V and 5 bases at J, with 14 bases between the two ends. This CDR3 reads CSARARWGDQPQHF. CDR3 DNA sequence: TGCAGTGCTAGGGCCCGTTGGGGGGATCAGCCCCAGCATTTT.

This chain uses TRBV3-1 with TRBJ2-5; possibly TRBD2 for D (5 bases). This CDR3 has 16 amino acids. Between the trimmed V and J ends, which lost 1 base and 5 bases, there was a span of 17 bases. The germline V gene encodes CDR1 LGHDT and CDR2 YNNKEL (reference sequence). The chain's CDR3 is CASSQAPGGLRETQYF. Here the CDR3 DNA reads TGTGCCAGCAGCCAAGCCCCCGGCGGGCTGAGGGAGACCCAGTACTTC.

The V call is TRBV10-3, the J call TRBJ1-1, with TRBD1 identical over 10 bases. V was clipped by 6 bases and J by 1 base; unmatched bases: 2. Looked up from germline, CDR1 is ENHRY and CDR2 is SYGVKD. The CDR3 runs to 14 residues. CDR3 coding DNA: TGTGCCATCAGGAGGGACAGGGGGAACACTGAAGCTTTCTTT. This codes for CAIRRDRGNTEAFF.

This clonotype appeared many times. This chain connects TRBV6-1 to TRBJ1-4; a possible D gene is TRBD1 (5 bases). Germline assignment: CDR1 MNHNS and CDR2 SASEGT. V was clipped by 7 bases and J by 5 bases, with 11 bases between them. This CDR3 contains 13 residues. This CDR3 is CASNQGVNEKLFF. The DNA for the CDR3 is TGTGCCAGCAATCAGGGAGTAAATGAAAAACTGTTTTTT.

The table lists this clonotype with many counts. V gene TRBV3-1 combines with J gene TRBJ2-3, with D possibly called TRBD1 or TRBD2 (5 bases each). Germline loops: CDR1 LGHDT, CDR2 YNNKEL (reference sequence). V was shortened by 2 bases and J by 6 bases, with 18 bases between the two germline ends. The CDR3 consists of 16 residues. The CDR3 region has the DNA TGTGCCAGCAGCCAATACCGAGGGACGCCGGGGGATACGCAGTATTTT. Its translation is CASSQYRGTPGDTQYF.

A few counts support this clonotype. This chain uses TRBV27 with TRBJ2-1, with TRBD1 matching over 7 bases. The V segment lost 8 bases and the J segment 6 bases; nucleotides outside the gene matches: 13. CDR1 and CDR2 from the germline V gene are MNHEY and SMNVEV (reference sequence). This CDR3 is 15 amino acids long. The CDR3 spells CASQHTGTVGNEQFF. CDR3 nucleotide sequence: TGTGCCAGCCAACATACCGGGACAGTAGGCAATGAGCAGTTCTTC.

This clonotype was recorded a few times. At one of its ends the junction is not consistent with the germline gene, which may arise from a read error. The J gene is TRBJ1-1, the V gene TRBV24-1; D not certain. Germline lookup yields CDR1 KGHDR and CDR2 SFDVKD. CDR3 length: 11 residues. Here the CDR3 DNA reads TGTGCCACCAGTGACGAGGGCTCTTGGATCTTT. Translated: CATSDEGSWIF.

This clonotype appeared a few times. The junction departs from germline at one end; a sequencing error may be responsible. The rearrangement uses TRBV7-9 and TRBJ2-5; D call uncertain. The CDR3 is made up of 13 amino acids. The V gene's germline CDR1 is SEHNR and CDR2 FQNEAQ (reference sequence). The CDR3 reads CASSYKYQETQYF. The CDR3 region has the DNA TGTGCCAGCAGTTACAAATACCAAGAGACTCAGTACTTC.

This clonotype came up many times. This chain connects TRBV20-1 to TRBJ1-1; TRBD1 aligns across 7 bases. CDR3 length: 12 residues. The germline V gene has CDR1 DFQATT and CDR2 SNEGSKA (reference sequence). The ends lost 6 bases at V and 11 bases at J; junction bases unmatched: 12. The CDR3 bases are TGCAGTGCACCTCTGGGGGGGACAGACGCTTTCTTT. Translating it yields CSAPLGGTDAFF.